A single sample gave rise to the 20 T cell receptor beta chains below, sequenced in a study of tumor-infiltrating lymphocytes in oesophageal squamous cell carcinoma. TCRdb re-analysed the PCR reads in MiXCR, keeping a single row per CDR3 protein. The data contain approximately 10,000 distinct CDR3 sequences, around half of them singletons. The sample consisted of esophageal tumor tissue. The receptors derive from a male donor with esophageal squamous cell carcinoma.

In its sample, this clonotype was seen many times. The CDR3 nucleotides read TGCGCCAGCAGCCAAGAAAGGAGGGGTTACCCCACAGATACGCAGTATTTT. Translating it yields CASSQERRGYPTDTQYF. The chain uses TRBV4-1 and TRBJ2-3; the D gene is possibly TRBD2 (6 bases). Trimming stripped 0 bases from V and 2 bases from J, with 15 bases between. CDR1 is MGHRA and CDR2 is YSYEKL in the germline V gene. The CDR3 sequence is 17 residues long.

In its sample, this clonotype was seen many times. The chain combines TRBV7-6 with TRBJ2-5; D unclear. Near its end, the DNA agrees better with TRBJ2-7, so the J call may be wrong. Germline-derived CDR1 and CDR2 are SGHVS and FNYEAQ. The CDR3 loop spans 11 amino acids. Written as DNA, the CDR3 is TGTGCCAGCAGCCCCGGTGGCGAGCAGTACTTC. Its translation: CASSPGGEQYF.

The chain combines TRBV7-2 with TRBJ2-6; 12 bases map to TRBD1. V shed 7 bases and J 2 bases; nucleotides not matched to a gene: 6. CDR1 and CDR2 from the germline V gene are SGHTA and FQGNSA. CDR3 size: 17 residues. Here the CDR3 DNA reads TGTGCCAGCATACCGGGACAGGGGGCCACTGGGGCCAACGTCCTGACTTTC. It is translated as CASIPGQGATGANVLTF.

In its sample, this clonotype was seen a few times. This chain connects TRBV7-2 to TRBJ2-5; D is undetermined. Germline V gene sequence: CDR1 SGHTA, CDR2 FQGNSA. The CDR3 consists of 13 residues. V was cut by 5 bases and J by 3 bases, with 10 bases left in between. The CDR3 spells CASSRSREETQYF. The CDR3 DNA follows: TGTGCCAGCAGCCGGAGCCGGGAAGAGACCCAGTACTTC. The entire variable domain, with the rest obtained from reference TRBV7-2 and TRBJ2-5, is as follows: GAGVSQSPSNKVTEKGKDVELRCDPISGHTALYWYRQSLGQGLEFLIYFQGNSAPDKSGLPSDRFSAERTGGSVSTLTIQRTQQEDSAVYLCASSRSREETQYFGPGTRLLVL.

This clonotype was counted between two and nine times. The V call is TRBV25-1, the J call TRBJ2-1; 10 nucleotides line up with TRBD2. This CDR3 is built from 16 residues. Germline CDR1 is MGHDK and CDR2 is SYGVNS. Unmatched junction bases numbered 10, after V lost 5 bases and J lost 6 bases. CDR3 sequence reads: CASSPFQREGPNEQFF. The CDR3 DNA sequence: TGTGCCAGCAGTCCATTCCAGCGGGAGGGCCCCAATGAGCAGTTCTTC.

V is TRBV10-3 and J is TRBJ2-5; D call uncertain. The V end was cut by 2 bases, the J end by 2 bases, with 9 bases between. CDR3 length: 14 residues. The germline CDR1 and CDR2 sequences are ENHRY and SYGVKD. CDR3 DNA: TGTGCCATCAGTGAGGTCCGGGCTCAAGAGACCCAGTACTTC. Translated: CAISEVRAQETQYF.

The chain carries TRBV7-4 and TRBJ2-5; 10 bases are a match to TRBD1. Near its end, the DNA agrees better with TRBJ2-3, so the J call may be wrong. This CDR3 contains 16 residues. Germline-derived CDR1 and CDR2 are SGHVT and SQSDAQ. CDR3 protein: CASSWTRQGAQDTQYF. CDR3 in DNA: TGTGCCAGCAGCTGGACTCGACAGGGGGCGCAAGATACGCAGTATTTT.

The chain uses TRBV10-1 and TRBJ2-3; possibly TRBD2 for D (5 bases). The ends were cut back, 0 bases at V and 3 bases at J, with 10 bases in the middle. Germline V lookup: CDR1 WNHNN, CDR2 SYGVQD (reference sequence). The CDR3 length is 15 residues. CDR3 protein: CASSESGVQTDTQYF. CDR3 in DNA: TGCGCCAGCAGTGAGTCCGGGGTCCAGACAGATACGCAGTATTTT.

This chain links TRBV7-3 with TRBJ2-4, with a possible D match to TRBD1 (7 bases). TRBJ2-7 explains the end of the DNA better; the J call may be wrong. The CDR3 is made up of 12 amino acids. Germline CDR1 SGHTA, CDR2 FQGTGA. The CDR3 sequence: CATRGVSYEQYF. For the CDR3, the DNA is TGTGCCACCAGGGGGGTCTCCTACGAGCAGTACTTC.

This clonotype occurred a few times. The chain has TRBV7-2 and TRBJ1-2; TRBD1 agrees at 7 bases. Germline CDR1 reads SGHTA; CDR2 reads FQGNSA. Trimming at V came to 0 bases and at J to 2 bases, leaving 3 bases not matched to a gene. This CDR3 has 15 amino acids. In DNA, the CDR3 is TGTGCCAGCAGCTTAGCGAGGGGACAGAACTATGGCTACACCTTC. It codes for CASSLARGQNYGYTF.

The V gene is TRBV7-3, the J gene TRBJ2-1; TRBD2 is a possible D gene (5 bases). With 2 bases removed from V and 9 bases from J, the gap between germline ends came to 11 bases. The CDR3 loop spans 13 amino acids. Looked up from germline, CDR1 is SGHTA and CDR2 is FQGTGA. CDR3 in amino acids: CASSLGPRGEQFF. The CDR3 coding sequence is TGTGCCAGCAGCTTAGGACCCCGGGGTGAGCAGTTCTTC.

This clonotype is classed as large. Here the CDR3 DNA reads TGTGCCAGCAGCTTGGGGACCCACGAGCAGTACTTC. Protein sequence: CASSLGTHEQYF. The chain couples TRBV7-2 to TRBJ2-7; perhaps D is TRBD1 or TRBD2 (5 bases each). The CDR3 is 12 residues long. The germline CDR1 and CDR2 sequences are SGHTA and FQGNSA. Deletions cut 3 bases from V and 5 bases from J, with 8 bases between.

This clonotype appeared a few times. The chain employs TRBV6-6 and TRBJ1-6; 7 positions agree with TRBD1. CDR3 size: 15 residues. J lost 10 bases, V lost 1 base, and 7 bases had no gene match. Germline V gene sequence: CDR1 MNHNY, CDR2 SVGAGI (reference sequence). CDR3 coding DNA: TGTGCCAGCAGTTACTGGACAGGAAGGTTCTCACCCCTCCACTTT. Amino acids: CASSYWTGRFSPLHF.

The chain links TRBV7-2 to TRBJ2-6; 7 bases match TRBD1. Trimming cost V 2 bases and J 2 bases; bases outside gene matches: 6. Germline CDR1 reads SGHTA; CDR2 reads FQGNSA. The length of the CDR3 is 17 residues. The CDR3 region has the DNA TGTGCCAGCAGCTTAAATCAAGGGGGCGCTGGGGCCAACGTCCTGACTTTC. This sequence encodes CASSLNQGGAGANVLTF. Full variable domain (remainder filled in from reference TRBV7-2 and TRBJ2-6): GAGVSQSPSNKVTEKGKDVELRCDPISGHTALYWYRQSLGQGLEFLIYFQGNSAPDKSGLPSDRFSAERTGGSVSTLTIQRTQQEDSAVYLCASSLNQGGAGANVLTFGAGSRLTVL.

CDR3 residues: CASGTNTDTQYF. CDR3 in DNA: TGTGCCAGCGGAACAAACACAGATACGCAGTATTTT. This rearrangement joins TRBV7-9 to TRBJ2-3, with D uncertain. The germline V gene has CDR1 SEHNR and CDR2 FQNEAQ (reference sequence). Trimming left V 8 bases short and J 2 bases short, with 8 bases between. The CDR3 loop spans 12 amino acids.

The chain uses TRBV19 and TRBJ1-1; 7 bases line up with TRBD1. CDR1 is LNHDA, CDR2 SQIVND, per germline (reference sequence). This CDR3 has 14 amino acids. V shed 2 bases and J 3 bases; nucleotides not matched to a gene: 3. Here the CDR3 DNA reads TGTGCCAGTAGTATAAGGGGGCCGTACACTGAAGCTTTCTTT. Translated: CASSIRGPYTEAFF.

This chain uses TRBV7-2 with TRBJ2-1, with 8 bases fitting TRBD2. The CDR3 is 16 amino acids. V shed 3 bases, J shed 10 bases, and the junction held 14 bases outside the gene matches. CDR1 SGHTA and CDR2 FQGNSA come from the germline V gene. The DNA of the CDR3 is TGTGCCAGCAGCTTGGCGACGAGCGGGGGCTGGGGCGAGCAGTTCTTC. Translating it yields CASSLATSGGWGEQFF.

This clonotype has more than one count but fewer than ten. CDR3 in DNA: TGTGCCAGCAGCTTGACTAGCGGAACCTACGAGCAGTACTTC. Its protein product is CASSLTSGTYEQYF. The chain combines TRBV7-2 with TRBJ2-7; 9 positions match TRBD2. Germline V gives CDR1 SGHTA, CDR2 FQGNSA. This CDR3 has 14 amino acids. After removal of 3 bases from V and 2 bases from J, the junction contained 2 bases not matched to a gene.

The rearrangement uses TRBV12-3 or TRBV12-4 and TRBJ1-5, with 8 bases lining up with TRBD1. There are 16 residues in the CDR3. Germline trimming cut 6 bases from V and 8 bases from J; bases unmatched to any gene: 15. Here the CDR3 DNA reads TGTGCCAGCAGGAAAGACAGGGGCGCCTCTTTGGAGCCCCAGCATTTT. Its translation is CASRKDRGASLEPQHF.

This clonotype was counted only a few times. CDR3 residues: CASSSPGLSTDTQYF. CDR3 coding DNA: TGTGCCAGCAGCTCACCTGGACTAAGCACAGATACGCAGTATTTT. The chain is built from TRBV7-9 and TRBJ2-3; D may be TRBD2 (6 bases). The ends were cut back, 4 bases at V and 0 bases at J, with 11 bases in the middle. Looked up from germline, CDR1 is SEHNR and CDR2 is FQNEAQ (reference sequence). This CDR3 is 15 amino acids long.